Listed here is a single T cell receptor (beta chain). Its antigen is not identified. Ophthalmopathy in the donors was of moderate-to-severe activity, with CAS ≥3, NOSPECS ≥4 and duration under 3 months. The source of the sample is a study of Graves' ophthalmopathy and Graves' hyperthyroidism. Study findings and constraints: Blood was where most expanded thyroid clonotypes above 0.001 frequency also turned up. Distinction of ophthalmopathy from stable hyperthyroidism by a 13-signature model reached approximately 90% sensitivity and approximately 81% specificity.

The CDR3 contains 14 residues. The V end lost 9 bases, the J end lost 1 base, and 14 bases lay between the germline ends. Germline CDR1 KGHDR, CDR2 SFDVKD. Transcripts of RNA were the source for amplifying TCR beta CDR3 regions. HTBI primers primed a first-round RT-PCR, and a second-round multiplex PCR followed. TCRdb called the multiplex PCR reads again in MiXCR, with one record for every CDR3 protein. The sample includes roughly 220,000 distinct CDR3 sequences, around 50% of them seen just once. Input material: peripheral blood. V and J are TRBV24-1 and TRBJ1-1; D not resolved. The sequence was obtained from an adult man with Graves' ophthalmopathy. CDR3 sequence reads: CATSPTHSNTEAFF. CDR3 DNA: TGTGCCACCTCTCCGACCCACTCGAACACTGAAGCTTTCTTT.